These 6 T cell receptor beta chains originate from one sample sequenced in a study of blood T cell repertoires in COVID-19. Profiling relied on immunoSEQ multiplex PCR, and the TCRdb table lists in-frame clones only, not all of them. This sample carries about 200,000 clones, roughly four fifths of them seen once, and the ten largest clones take 5.2%. The sample taken for sequencing was peripheral blood. All receptors derive from a woman in her 70s with COVID-19, enrolled during active disease.

The V and J genes are TRBV5-4 and TRBJ1-6, with 7 bases aligning to TRBD1. V lost 4 bases and J lost 0; bases outside the gene matches: 7. Germline lookup yields CDR1 SGHNT and CDR2 YYREEE (reference sequence). The CDR3 is 17 residues long. The CDR3 DNA reads TGTGCCAGCAGCGCTGGGACAGCCCGCTCCTATAATTCACCCCTCCACTTT. Its translation is CASSAGTARSYNSPLHF.

The CDR3 region is CASGNSGRTSYEQYF. CDR3 sequence (DNA): TGTGCCAGCGGGAATAGCGGGAGGACCTCCTACGAGCAGTACTTC. V is TRBV2 and J is TRBJ2-7; TRBD2 aligns across 10 bases. Germline V gene lookup returns CDR1 SNHLY and CDR2 FYNNEI. V shed 8 bases, J shed 0 bases, and the junction held 7 bases outside the gene matches. The CDR3 consists of 15 residues.

This chain joins TRBV14 and TRBJ2-3; no clear D gene. Germline V gene data show CDR1 as SGHDN and CDR2 as FVKESK. Between the trimmed V and J ends, which lost 1 base and 6 bases, there was a span of 5 bases. The CDR3 consists of 12 residues. For the CDR3, the DNA is TGTGCCAGCAGCCAAGTAATGGATACGCAGTATTTT. Translated: CASSQVMDTQYF.

In its sample, this clone was seen a few times. This chain connects TRBV28 to TRBJ1-2; D gene ambiguous. The V and J ends lost 8 bases and 2 bases respectively, with 6 bases between them. The CDR3 has 11 amino acids. Germline CDR1 reads MDHEN; CDR2 reads SYDVKM. CDR3 in DNA: TGTGCCAGCCAGCGGAACTATGGCTACACCTTC. This codes for CASQRNYGYTF.

The chain uses TRBV7-2 and TRBJ2-7, with a possible D match to TRBD1 (6 bases). Germline loops: CDR1 SGHTA, CDR2 FQGNSA. This CDR3 comprises 14 residues. Trimming cost V 2 bases and J 2 bases, with 10 bases left between them. The chain's CDR3 is CASSLSQGPYEQYF. The CDR3 nucleotides are TGTGCCAGCAGCTTAAGTCAGGGGCCCTACGAGCAGTACTTC. The full variable domain, in which reference TRBV7-2 and TRBJ2-7 provide the parts outside the CDR3, is GAGVSQSPSNKVTEKGKDVELRCDPISGHTALYWYRQSLGQGLEFLIYFQGNSAPDKSGLPSDRFSAERTGGSVSTLTIQRTQQEDSAVYLCASSLSQGPYEQYFGPGTRLTVT.

This clone has just a few counts. The V call is TRBV10-1, the J call TRBJ1-6; D gene unclear. The CDR3 has 14 amino acids. Germline assignment: CDR1 WNHNN and CDR2 SYGVQD (reference sequence). The V and J ends lost 3 bases and 13 bases respectively, with 16 bases between them. CDR3 protein: CASSEGLWGAPLHF. The CDR3 coding sequence is TGCGCCAGCAGTGAAGGCCTCTGGGGAGCCCCCCTCCACTTT.